What follows are 3 T cell receptor beta chains derived from one specimen sequenced in a study of neurological immune-mediated disorders. A single record per CDR3 protein comes from TCRdb applying MiXCR to the 5' RACE reads. The repertoire holds 65,000 to 70,000 distinct CDR3 sequences, with approximately 4.2% as singletons. Sequenced material: PBMCs. All receptors come from a man in his forties or fifties with multiple sclerosis.

Worth noting for this clonotype: A single base separates this from a much larger clone, so it may be a read error. The V and J genes are TRBV20-1 and TRBJ1-4, with D hard to call. V dropped 1 base and J dropped 6 bases, with 9 bases sitting between them. The CDR3 loop spans 13 amino acids. CDR1 DFQATT and CDR2 SNEGSKA come from the germline V gene (reference sequence). Here the CDR3 DNA reads TGCAGTGCTAGAGCCCCGAAGGATGAAAAACTGTTTTTT. Amino acids: CSARAPKDEKLFF.

At least ten counts were recorded for this clonotype. This chain connects TRBV5-1 to TRBJ2-3, with 9 bases fitting TRBD2. The germline gives CDR1 SGHRS, CDR2 YFSETQ. The CDR3 runs 15 residues. Unmatched junction bases numbered 12, after V lost 7 bases and J lost 6 bases. As DNA, the CDR3 is TGCGCCAGCTCTCTAGCCGGGACTAGCCGTGATACGCAGTATTTT. Translated: CASSLAGTSRDTQYF.

Many counts were recorded for this clonotype. The CDR3 sequence is CSVERGQDTQYF. CDR3 bases: TGCAGCGTTGAAAGGGGGCAAGATACGCAGTATTTT. This sequence joins TRBV29-1 and TRBJ2-3, with 7 bases identical to TRBD1. V lost 2 bases to trimming and J lost 5 bases; unmatched junction nucleotides: 1. The V gene's germline CDR1 is SQVTM and CDR2 ANQGSEA. The CDR3 has 12 residues.